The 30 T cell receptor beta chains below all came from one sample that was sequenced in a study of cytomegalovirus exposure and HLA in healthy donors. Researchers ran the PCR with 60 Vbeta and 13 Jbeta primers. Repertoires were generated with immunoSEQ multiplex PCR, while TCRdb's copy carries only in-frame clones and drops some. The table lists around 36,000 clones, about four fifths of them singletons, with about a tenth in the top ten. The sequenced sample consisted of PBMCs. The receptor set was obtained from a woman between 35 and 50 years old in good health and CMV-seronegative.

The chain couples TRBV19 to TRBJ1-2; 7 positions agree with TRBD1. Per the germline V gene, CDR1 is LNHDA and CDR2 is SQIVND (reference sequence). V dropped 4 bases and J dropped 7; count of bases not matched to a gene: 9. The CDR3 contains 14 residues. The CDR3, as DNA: TGTGCCAGTAGTACCAGGCCGACAGGGAGTGGCTACACCTTC. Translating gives CASSTRPTGSGYTF.

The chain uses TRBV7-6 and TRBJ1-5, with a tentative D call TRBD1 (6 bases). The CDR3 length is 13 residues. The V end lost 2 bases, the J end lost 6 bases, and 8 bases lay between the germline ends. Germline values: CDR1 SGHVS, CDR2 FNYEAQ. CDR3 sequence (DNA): TGTGCCAGCAGCTTAAAACAGGGTCAGCCCCAGCATTTT. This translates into CASSLKQGQPQHF.

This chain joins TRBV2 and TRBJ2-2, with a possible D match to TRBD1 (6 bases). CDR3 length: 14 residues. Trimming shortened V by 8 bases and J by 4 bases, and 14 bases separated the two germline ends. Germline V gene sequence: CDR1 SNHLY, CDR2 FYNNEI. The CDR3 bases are TGTGCCAGCGTGAGGACAGAAGGCACCGGGGAGCTGTTTTTT. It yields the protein CASVRTEGTGELFF.

The CDR3 DNA reads as TGTGCCAGCTCACCCGGGGATAAGGGCTACACCTTC. Its protein is CASSPGDKGYTF. The chain recombines TRBV18 with TRBJ1-2; unclear D gene. The CDR3 spans 12 residues. V gave up 3 bases and J gave up 8 bases, with 10 bases separating them. Germline V gives CDR1 KGHSH, CDR2 LQKENI. The full variable domain, in which reference TRBV18 and TRBJ1-2 provide the parts outside the CDR3, is NAGVMQNPRHLVRRRGQEARLRCSPMKGHSHVYWYRQLPEEGLKFMVYLQKENIIDESGMPKERFSAEFPKEGPSILRIQQVVRGDSAAYFCASSPGDKGYTFGSGTRLTVV.

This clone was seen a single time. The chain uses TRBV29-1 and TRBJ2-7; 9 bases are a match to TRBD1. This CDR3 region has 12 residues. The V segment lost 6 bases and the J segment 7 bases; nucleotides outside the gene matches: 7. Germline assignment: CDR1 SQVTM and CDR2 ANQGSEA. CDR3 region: CSVAGTGREQYF. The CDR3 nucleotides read TGCAGCGTAGCCGGGACAGGGCGGGAGCAGTACTTC.

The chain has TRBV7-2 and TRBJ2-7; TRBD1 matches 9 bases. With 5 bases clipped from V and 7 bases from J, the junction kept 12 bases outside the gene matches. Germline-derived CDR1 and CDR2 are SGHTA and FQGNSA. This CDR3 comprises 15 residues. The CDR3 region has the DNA TGTGCCAGCAGCCGATCTGGGACAGGGAGAGGGGAGCAGTACTTC. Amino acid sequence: CASSRSGTGRGEQYF.

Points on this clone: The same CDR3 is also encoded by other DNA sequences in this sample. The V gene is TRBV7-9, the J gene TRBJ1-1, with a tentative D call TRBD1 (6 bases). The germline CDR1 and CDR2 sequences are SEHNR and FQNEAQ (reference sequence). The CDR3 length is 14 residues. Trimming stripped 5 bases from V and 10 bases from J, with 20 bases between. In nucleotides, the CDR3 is TGTGCCAGCAGCCGGGGGGGGCAGGGCGGACGAGCTTTCTTT. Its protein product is CASSRGGQGGRAFF.

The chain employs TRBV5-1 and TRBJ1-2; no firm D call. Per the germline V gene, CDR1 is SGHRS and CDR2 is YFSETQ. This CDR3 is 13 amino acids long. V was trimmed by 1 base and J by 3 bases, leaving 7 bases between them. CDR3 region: CASSLHSDYGYTF. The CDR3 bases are TGCGCCAGCAGCTTGCACAGTGACTATGGCTACACCTTC.

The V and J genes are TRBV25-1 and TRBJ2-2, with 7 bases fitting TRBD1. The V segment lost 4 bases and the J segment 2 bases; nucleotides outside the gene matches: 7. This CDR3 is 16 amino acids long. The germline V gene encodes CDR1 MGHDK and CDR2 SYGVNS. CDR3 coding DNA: TGTGCCAGCAGTGGGCCGGGACAGATCAACACCGGGGAGCTGTTTTTT. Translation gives CASSGPGQINTGELFF.

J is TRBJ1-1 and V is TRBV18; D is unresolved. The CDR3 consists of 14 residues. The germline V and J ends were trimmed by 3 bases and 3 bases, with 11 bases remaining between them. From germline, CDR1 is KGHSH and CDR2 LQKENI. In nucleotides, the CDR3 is TGTGCCAGCTCACCCACCATACGGGACACTGAAGCTTTCTTT. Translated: CASSPTIRDTEAFF.

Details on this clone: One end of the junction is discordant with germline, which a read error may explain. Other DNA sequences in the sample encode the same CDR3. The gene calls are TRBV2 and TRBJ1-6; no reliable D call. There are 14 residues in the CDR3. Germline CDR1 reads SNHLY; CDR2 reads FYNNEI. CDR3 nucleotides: TGTGCCAGCAAAGTGAGCCCCATCAATTCCCCCCTCCACTTT. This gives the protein CASKVSPINSPLHF.

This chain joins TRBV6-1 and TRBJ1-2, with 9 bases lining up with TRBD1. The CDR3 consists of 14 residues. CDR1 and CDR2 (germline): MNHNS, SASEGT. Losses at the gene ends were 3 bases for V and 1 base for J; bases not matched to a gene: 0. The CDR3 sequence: CASSEGQGNYGYTF. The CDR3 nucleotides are TGTGCCAGCAGTGAGGGACAGGGTAACTATGGCTACACCTTC.

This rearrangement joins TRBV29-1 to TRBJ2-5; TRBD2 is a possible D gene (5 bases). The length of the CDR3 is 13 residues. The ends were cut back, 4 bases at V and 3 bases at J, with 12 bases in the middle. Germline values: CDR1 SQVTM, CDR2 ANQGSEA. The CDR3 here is CSVGRKLEETQYF. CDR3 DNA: TGCAGCGTTGGGAGGAAACTCGAAGAGACCCAGTACTTC.

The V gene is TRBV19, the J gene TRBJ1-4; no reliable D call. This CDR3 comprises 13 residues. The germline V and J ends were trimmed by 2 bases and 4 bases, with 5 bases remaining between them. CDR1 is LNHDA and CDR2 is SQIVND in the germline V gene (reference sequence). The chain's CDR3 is CASSIQVNEKLFF. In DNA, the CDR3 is TGTGCCAGTAGTATACAGGTTAATGAAAAACTGTTTTTT.

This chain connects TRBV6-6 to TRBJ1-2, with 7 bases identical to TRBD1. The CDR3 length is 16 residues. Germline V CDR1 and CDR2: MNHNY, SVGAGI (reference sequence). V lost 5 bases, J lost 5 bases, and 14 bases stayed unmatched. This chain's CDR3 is CASSPGTEELLYGYTF. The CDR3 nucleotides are TGTGCCAGCAGTCCCGGGACAGAGGAACTTCTGTATGGCTACACCTTC.

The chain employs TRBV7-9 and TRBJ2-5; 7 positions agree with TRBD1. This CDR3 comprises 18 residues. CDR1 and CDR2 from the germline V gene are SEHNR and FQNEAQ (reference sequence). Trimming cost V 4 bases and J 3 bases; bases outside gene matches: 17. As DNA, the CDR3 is TGTGCCAGCAGCTCGCGCCTACAGGGGACGGCGTTGAAAGAGACCCAGTACTTC. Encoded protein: CASSSRLQGTALKETQYF.

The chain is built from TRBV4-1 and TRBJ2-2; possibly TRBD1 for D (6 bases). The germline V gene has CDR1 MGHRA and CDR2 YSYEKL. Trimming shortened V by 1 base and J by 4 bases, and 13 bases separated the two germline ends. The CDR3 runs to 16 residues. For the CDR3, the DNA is TGCGCCAGCAGCCAAGGGGGGACATTGAGCACCGGGGAGCTGTTTTTT. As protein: CASSQGGTLSTGELFF.

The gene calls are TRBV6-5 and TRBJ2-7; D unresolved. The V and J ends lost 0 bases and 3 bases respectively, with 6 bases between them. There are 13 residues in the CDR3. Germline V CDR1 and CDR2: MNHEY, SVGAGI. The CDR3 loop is CASSYSRGYEQYF. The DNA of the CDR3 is TGTGCCAGCAGTTACTCGAGAGGCTACGAGCAGTACTTC.

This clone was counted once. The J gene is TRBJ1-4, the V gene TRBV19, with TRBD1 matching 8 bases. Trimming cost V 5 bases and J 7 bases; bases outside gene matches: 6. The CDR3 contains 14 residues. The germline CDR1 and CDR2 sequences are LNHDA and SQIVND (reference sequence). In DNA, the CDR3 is TGTGCCAGTAGTCTGCAGGGGGCGGTTGAAAAACTGTTTTTT. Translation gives CASSLQGAVEKLFF.

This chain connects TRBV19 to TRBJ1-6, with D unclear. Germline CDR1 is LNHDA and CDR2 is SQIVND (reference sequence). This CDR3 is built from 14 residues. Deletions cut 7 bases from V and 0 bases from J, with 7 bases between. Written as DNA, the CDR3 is TGTGCCAGTACGGTGAGCTCCTATAATTCACCCCTCCACTTT. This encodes CASTVSSYNSPLHF.

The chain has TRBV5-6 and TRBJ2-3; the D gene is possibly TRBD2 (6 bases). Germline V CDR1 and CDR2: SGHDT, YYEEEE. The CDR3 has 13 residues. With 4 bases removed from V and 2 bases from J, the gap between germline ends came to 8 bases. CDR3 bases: TGTGCCAGCAGCCTGCGGGACACAGATACGCAGTATTTT. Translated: CASSLRDTDTQYF.

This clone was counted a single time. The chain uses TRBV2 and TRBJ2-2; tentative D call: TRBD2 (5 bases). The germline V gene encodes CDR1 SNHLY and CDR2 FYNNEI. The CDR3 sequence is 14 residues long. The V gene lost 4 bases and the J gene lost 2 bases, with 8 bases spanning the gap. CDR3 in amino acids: CASSAGSNTGELFF. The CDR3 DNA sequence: TGTGCCAGCAGTGCGGGGAGCAACACCGGGGAGCTGTTTTTT.

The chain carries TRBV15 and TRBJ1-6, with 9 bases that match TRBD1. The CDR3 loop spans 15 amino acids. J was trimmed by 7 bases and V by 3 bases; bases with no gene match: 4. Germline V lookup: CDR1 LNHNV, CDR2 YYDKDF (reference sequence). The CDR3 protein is CATSSYGQGNSPLHF. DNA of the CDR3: TGTGCCACCAGCAGTTACGGACAGGGGAATTCACCCCTCCACTTT.

CDR3 nucleotides: TGTGCCAGCAGGCGTCTTGGTCAGCCCCAGCATTTT. Translation: CASRRLGQPQHF. This chain links TRBV6-5 with TRBJ1-5; D is ambiguous. CDR1 and CDR2 (germline): MNHEY, SVGAGI. V gave up 6 bases and J gave up 6 bases, with 9 bases separating them. CDR3 length: 12 residues.

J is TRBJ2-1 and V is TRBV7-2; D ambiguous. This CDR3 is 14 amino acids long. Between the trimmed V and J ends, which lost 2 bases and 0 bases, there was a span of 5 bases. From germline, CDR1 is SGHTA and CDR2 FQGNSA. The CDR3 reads CASSLFSSYNEQFF. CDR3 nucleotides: TGTGCCAGCAGCTTATTCAGCTCCTACAATGAGCAGTTCTTC.

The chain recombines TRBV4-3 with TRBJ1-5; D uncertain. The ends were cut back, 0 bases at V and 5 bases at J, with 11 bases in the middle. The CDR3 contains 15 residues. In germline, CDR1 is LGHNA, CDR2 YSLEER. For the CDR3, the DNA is TGCGCCAGCAGCCAAGATTGGGGAGGCGATCAGCCCCAGCATTTT. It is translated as CASSQDWGGDQPQHF.

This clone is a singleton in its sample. Written as DNA, the CDR3 is TGTGCCAGCAGTGGAGACACAGATACGCAGTATTTT. This gives the protein CASSGDTDTQYF. V is TRBV2 and J is TRBJ2-3; D remains ambiguous. The CDR3 is 12 residues long. Germline V lookup: CDR1 SNHLY, CDR2 FYNNEI. Trimming took off 4 bases at V and 2 bases at J, with 4 bases between the two ends.

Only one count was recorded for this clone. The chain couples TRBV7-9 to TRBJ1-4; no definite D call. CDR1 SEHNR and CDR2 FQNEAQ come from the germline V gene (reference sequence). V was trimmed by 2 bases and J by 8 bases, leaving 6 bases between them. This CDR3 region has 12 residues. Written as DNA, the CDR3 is TGTGCCAGCAGCTTATCGGGGGAAAAACTGTTTTTT. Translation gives CASSLSGEKLFF.

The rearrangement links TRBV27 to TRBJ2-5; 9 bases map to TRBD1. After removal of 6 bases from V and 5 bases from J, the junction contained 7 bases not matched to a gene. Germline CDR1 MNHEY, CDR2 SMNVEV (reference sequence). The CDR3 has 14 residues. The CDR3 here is CASRTGGAGETQYF. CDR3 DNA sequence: TGTGCCAGCAGAACAGGGGGCGCGGGGGAGACCCAGTACTTC.

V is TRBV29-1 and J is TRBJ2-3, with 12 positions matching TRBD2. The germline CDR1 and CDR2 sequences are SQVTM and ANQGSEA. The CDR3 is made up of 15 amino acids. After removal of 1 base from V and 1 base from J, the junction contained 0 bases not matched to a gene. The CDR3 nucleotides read TGCAGCGTTGAAGGGACTAGCGGGGGCACAGATACGCAGTATTTT. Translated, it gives CSVEGTSGGTDTQYF.